This TCR beta chain derives from a study of identical twins. General observations from the study: In cord blood, abundant beta clonotypes had fewer insertions; memory showed no trend.

The CDR3 has 14 residues. With V trimmed by 3 bases and J by 6 bases, 4 bases remained unmatched. This clonotype was counted ten times or more. Its antigen is undetermined. Addition of a universal primer site occurred through template switching, and cDNA carried unique molecular identifiers. TCRdb analysed the 5' RACE reads with MiXCR anew, one entry per CDR3 protein. Of hundreds of thousands of distinct CDR3 sequences in the sample, under 9% were seen once. Another study also made use of these data, one on yellow fever vaccine responses in identical twins.

The chain has TRBV12-3 or TRBV12-4 and TRBJ1-5; 8 positions agree with TRBD1. Source material: PBMCs. The sequence came from a woman aged 18-30 years in good health. The CDR3 here is CASSLGTGRQPQHF. The DNA for the CDR3 is TGTGCCAGCAGTTTGGGGACAGGCCGTCAGCCCCAGCATTTT.